This TCR beta chain was sequenced during a study of post-analysis software for immune sequencing data. Across the study: Secondary progressive, relapsing-remitting and progressive-relapsing multiple sclerosis were among the included disease courses.

Overall study results and limits: Significantly lower normalized Chao1 diversity was seen in multiple sclerosis patients than in controls. Under the F measure, samples that were prepared in one batch clustered strongly together. Patients had higher frequencies than controls of roughly 5 TRBV segments, including TRBV5-6, TRBV5-1 and TRBV20-1.

cDNA libraries for TCR beta contained unique molecular identifiers. Using its own MiXCR run on the PCR reads, TCRdb lists one record per CDR3 protein. The sample has 820,000 or so distinct CDR3 sequences; roughly 50% are singletons. This clonotype was seen only once. As yet, its antigen is unknown. This CDR3 has 16 residues. Germline V CDR1 and CDR2: LNHDA, SQIVND (reference sequence). The V and J ends lost 6 bases and 2 bases respectively, with 20 bases between them. This TCR was recovered from a girl aged 10-17 years with multiple sclerosis. Sequencing was done on a sample of blood. The genes are TRBV19 and TRBJ2-7; TRBD2 is a possible D gene (5 bases). CDR3 protein: CASSGGPPKGTYEQYF. For the CDR3, the DNA is TGTGCCAGTAGCGGAGGACCGCCGAAGGGCACCTACGAGCAGTACTTC.